The T cell receptor (beta chain) described here comes from a study of T cell responses to AZD1222 COVID-19 vaccine. CDR3 length equals 14 residues. V was cut by 3 bases and J by 2 bases, with 8 bases left in between. CDR1 SGHRS and CDR2 YFSETQ come from the germline V gene. Using immunoSEQ multiplex PCR, the repertoire was profiled, and TCRdb retains in-frame clones only, with some absent. The table has around 58,000 clones, 89% seen once. A few counts support this clone. The receptor was derived from an adult who received the AZD1222 COVID-19 vaccine. This chain joins TRBV5-1 and TRBJ2-2; perhaps TRBD1 as D (6 bases). The source material was peripheral blood, sampled 28 days after the second AZD1222 dose. In DNA form, the CDR3 reads TGCGCCAGCAGCTGGGGACACAACACCGGGGAGCTGTTTTTT. Protein: CASSWGHNTGELFF.